These 10 T cell receptor beta chains were all obtained from the same sample, sequenced in a study of patients and donors after allogeneic stem cell transplantation. TCRdb re-analysed the RT-PCR reads in MiXCR, keeping a single row per CDR3 protein. The data hold tens of thousands of distinct CDR3 sequences, with roughly a third observed a single time. Sequenced material: blood, either unsorted or a sorted T cell fraction (not recorded which). Receptor source: a human donor who was either an allogeneic HSCT recipient or a stem cell or donor lymphocyte infusion donor (not recorded which). It is not recorded whose cells these are; they may come from a transplant donor.

This clonotype appeared a few times. The V gene is TRBV7-3, the J gene TRBJ1-2; D is undetermined. This CDR3 is built from 13 residues. V lost 0 bases and J lost 9, with 11 bases in between. Germline V CDR1 and CDR2: SGHTA, FQGTGA. The CDR3 DNA reads TGTGCCAGCAGCTTAACGTCCGGGGAGAGCTACACCTTC. Its translation: CASSLTSGESYTF.

This clonotype showed up just a few times. CDR3 sequence: CSVRQGQGNSPLHF. The CDR3 DNA reads as TGCAGCGTTCGACAGGGCCAGGGTAATTCACCCCTCCACTTT. The chain recombines TRBV29-1 with TRBJ1-6, with 7 positions matching TRBD1. V lost 5 bases and J lost 6; bases outside the gene matches: 7. CDR1 is SQVTM, CDR2 ANQGSEA, per germline. The CDR3 extends over 14 amino acids. Together with reference TRBV29-1 and TRBJ1-6, the CDR3 gives the full variable domain: SAVISQKPSRDICQRGTSLTIQCQVDSQVTMMFWYRQQPGQSLTLIATANQGSEATYESGFVIDKFPISRPNLTFSTLTVSNMSPEDSSIYLCSVRQGQGNSPLHFGNGTRLTVT.

The V and J genes are TRBV9 and TRBJ2-7; D ambiguous. CDR3 length: 12 residues. Germline V gives CDR1 SGDLS, CDR2 YYNGEE. V lost 3 bases and J 1 base, leaving 5 bases between the germline ends. CDR3 nucleotides: TGTGCCAGCAGCGGGAGTTCCTACGAGCAGTACTTC. This encodes CASSGSSYEQYF.

The CDR3 DNA sequence: TGTGCCAGCAGCGTAGTGGGGAAGCGCGGTGGCTACACCTTC. Translation gives CASSVVGKRGGYTF. V is TRBV9 and J is TRBJ1-2; D remains ambiguous. Trimming removed 0 bases at V and 7 bases at J, with 13 bases between. The CDR3 length is 14 residues. Germline CDR1 and CDR2: SGDLS and YYNGEE.

This rearrangement joins TRBV7-9 to TRBJ2-2; D ambiguous. The length of the CDR3 is 13 residues. Trimming cost V 5 bases and J 6 bases, with 10 bases left between them. Looked up from germline, CDR1 is SEHNR and CDR2 is FQNEAQ (reference sequence). CDR3 coding DNA: TGTGCCAGCAGCCTACAAGTAGCCGGGGAGCTGTTTTTT. Its protein is CASSLQVAGELFF.

The chain uses TRBV15 and TRBJ2-1; no definite D call. This CDR3 comprises 13 residues. Germline V gene lookup returns CDR1 LNHNV and CDR2 YYDKDF (reference sequence). V was pared by 9 bases and J by 4 bases, with 13 bases between. This CDR3 is CATTPGRYNEQFF. In DNA, the CDR3 is TGTGCCACAACGCCTGGACGTTACAATGAGCAGTTCTTC.

V usage is TRBV5-5 and J usage is TRBJ2-5, with D uncertain. CDR1 and CDR2 from the germline V gene are SGHKS and YYEKEE (reference sequence). The CDR3 runs to 17 residues. V was pared by 3 bases and J by 1 base, with 19 bases between. CDR3 residues: CASSWPITSPPQETQYF. As DNA, the CDR3 is TGTGCCAGCAGCTGGCCGATTACTTCCCCCCCCCAAGAGACCCAGTACTTC.

The V gene is TRBV7-2, the J gene TRBJ2-3; TRBD2 might be the D (5 bases). CDR3 length: 12 amino acids. Trimming stripped 5 bases from V and 5 bases from J, with 8 bases between. Germline V gene lookup returns CDR1 SGHTA and CDR2 FQGNSA. The CDR3 loop is CASSRRRDTQYF. The CDR3 DNA reads as TGTGCCAGCAGCCGGAGGCGAGATACGCAGTATTTT.

The chain employs TRBV7-8 and TRBJ2-1; 8 positions match TRBD2. The CDR3 runs to 16 residues. The junction had 17 bases not matched to a gene; V was cut back by 7 bases and J by 9 bases. Germline V CDR1 and CDR2: SGHVS, FQNEAQ. The CDR3 nucleotides are TGTGCCAGCATCACCGGGGGGGCCATTCGTAGCGGTGAGCAGTTCTTC. It encodes CASITGGAIRSGEQFF.

The V gene is TRBV6-5, the J gene TRBJ1-2; D unclear. Trimming removed 4 bases from V and 2 bases from J, with 8 bases in between. The CDR3 runs 13 residues. Germline assignment: CDR1 MNHEY and CDR2 SVGAGI. This CDR3 reads CASSSGVNYGYTF. DNA for the CDR3: TGTGCCAGCAGTTCGGGAGTCAACTATGGCTACACCTTC.